The rows below give T cell receptor beta chains drawn from one sample of a study of T cell responses to AZD1222 COVID-19 vaccine. The method was immunoSEQ multiplex PCR; TCRdb's version includes in-frame clones alone and lacks a portion of them. The sample lists 90,000 to 110,000 clones, roughly 87% occurring once. The sample was peripheral blood, taken on day 0 of AZD1222 vaccination. The source of these receptors is an adult in good health. Each CDR3 is given with its conserved first and last residue. The D gene is left open where the match is weak. Clone size is given for some rows only: seen once, a few or many times, or a class if the clone is expanded.

j_call v_call clone_size cdr3_length d_call cdr3_nt cdr3_aa
TRBJ2-2 TRBV30 - 13 - TGTGCCTGGGAGGCAGGGCTCACCGGGGAGCTGTTTTTT CAWEAGLTGELFF
TRBJ2-1 TRBV4-1 - 15 TRBD2 TGCGCCAGCAGCCAAGTACTAGCGGACTTTATCGAGCAGTTCTTC CASSQVLADFIEQFF
TRBJ2-7 TRBV11-3 - 14 - TGTGCCAGCAGCCCCCTCGGAAGGTTGAACGAGCAGTACTTC CASSPLGRLNEQYF
TRBJ1-4 TRBV30 few 15 TRBD1 TGTGCCTGGAGTGTCAAAGGGACAGGGGCACAGAAACTGTTTTTT CAWSVKGTGAQKLFF
TRBJ2-5 TRBV5-1 - 14 - TGCGCCAGCAGCTCGGACAGCACCCAAGAGACCCAGTACTTC CASSSDSTQETQYF
TRBJ2-5 TRBV21-1 - 15 - TGTGCCAGCAGCAAAACCTTAGACGGGTGGGAGACCCAGTACTTC CASSKTLDGWETQYF
TRBJ1-3 TRBV28 - 14 TRBD1 TGTGCCAGTCAACCAGGGGGTCAAGGAAACACCATATATTTT CASQPGGQGNTIYF
TRBJ1-1 TRBV2 once 19 - TGTGCCAGCAGTGAAGCTAATGCCCCCCTGGCCTATCCTGGCACTGAAGCTTTCTTT CASSEANAPLAYPGTEAFF
TRBJ1-5 TRBV4-2 - 18 - TGTGCCAGCAGCCAAGAAGGTTGGCCCTCCCGTAGCAATCAGCCCCAGCATTTT CASSQEGWPSRSNQPQHF
TRBJ2-5 TRBV5-1 once 16 TRBD2 TGCGCCAGCAGCTTGGCCCCAGCGGGAGCTCGAGAGACCCAGTACTTC CASSLAPAGARETQYF
TRBJ1-2 TRBV3-1/TRBV3-2 - 12 - TGTGCCAGCAGCCAAGCGTTGGATGGCTACACCTTC CASSQALDGYTF
TRBJ2-3 TRBV27 few 14 TRBD2 TGTGCCAGCAGTATCCGGGACTACACAGATACGCAGTATTTT CASSIRDYTDTQYF
TRBJ2-1 TRBV6-1 - 13 - TGTGCCAGCAGTGAAGGTTTCCGCAATGAGCAGTTCTTC CASSEGFRNEQFF
TRBJ2-7 TRBV18 - 14 TRBD2 TGTGCCAGCTCAACCGCGGGGGGGGTCTACGAGCAGTACTTC CASSTAGGVYEQYF
TRBJ1-1 TRBV9 few 15 - TGTGCCAGCAGCTACCTCGGGGGAGGGAACACTGAAGCTTTCTTT CASSYLGGGNTEAFF
TRBJ1-2 TRBV18 once 17 TRBD1 TGTGCCAGCTCACCTCCAGGACAGGCCGCGGGGCTCTATGGCTACACCTTC CASSPPGQAAGLYGYTF
TRBJ1-1 TRBV2 few 16 - TGTGCCAGCAGTGAGAGCTTGTTTTTTGGGCAGGGGTTGGTGGTCTTT CASSESLFFGQGLVVF